The subject of this entry is one T cell receptor beta chain. Its antigen remains unknown. Profiled with immunoSEQ multiplex PCR; TCRdb holds only in-frame clones, not every one. The sample has fewer than 35,000 clones, almost 90% seen once. The time point is: about 13 months of natalizumab therapy. Prior interferon beta treatment was universal, and the PML patients were all female. Samples T1 and T2 were drawn at 6 and 12 months of therapy, respectively. This entry comes from a study of multiple sclerosis patients with progressive multifocal leukoencephalopathy. Germline assignment: CDR1 SGHTA and CDR2 FQGNSA. CDR3 length: 12 amino acids. V lost 6 bases and J lost 8, with 10 bases in between. Study findings and constraints: At PML onset, no shared TRBV or TRBJ gene usage was seen. Most PML patients had lower entropy, suggesting less diverse TRB repertoires.

The V gene is TRBV7-2, the J gene TRBJ2-2; TRBD1 might be the D (6 bases). This receptor was obtained from a human donor with multiple sclerosis. Source: PBMCs, taken from a patient treated with natalizumab. The CDR3 is CASRDGTGELFF. In DNA form, the CDR3 reads TGTGCCAGCAGGGACGGGACAGGGGAGCTGTTTTTT.